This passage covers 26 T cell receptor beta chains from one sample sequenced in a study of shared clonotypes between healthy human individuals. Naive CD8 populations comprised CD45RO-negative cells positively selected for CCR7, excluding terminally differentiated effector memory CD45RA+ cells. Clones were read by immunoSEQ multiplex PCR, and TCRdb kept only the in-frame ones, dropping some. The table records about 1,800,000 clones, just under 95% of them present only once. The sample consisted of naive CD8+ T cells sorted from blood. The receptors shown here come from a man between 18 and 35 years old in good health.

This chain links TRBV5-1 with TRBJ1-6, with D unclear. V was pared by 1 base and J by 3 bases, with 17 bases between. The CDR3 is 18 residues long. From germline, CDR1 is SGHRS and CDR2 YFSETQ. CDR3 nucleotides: TGCGCCAGCAGCTTGTCTCCCCCAACCAGTTACTATAATTCACCCCTCCACTTT. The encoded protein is CASSLSPPTSYYNSPLHF.

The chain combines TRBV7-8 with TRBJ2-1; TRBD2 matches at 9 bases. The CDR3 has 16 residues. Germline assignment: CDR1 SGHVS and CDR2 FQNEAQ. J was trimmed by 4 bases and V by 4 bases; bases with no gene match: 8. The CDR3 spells CASSSLAGGLYNEQFF. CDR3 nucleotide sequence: TGTGCCAGCAGCTCGTTGGCGGGAGGGCTGTACAATGAGCAGTTCTTC.

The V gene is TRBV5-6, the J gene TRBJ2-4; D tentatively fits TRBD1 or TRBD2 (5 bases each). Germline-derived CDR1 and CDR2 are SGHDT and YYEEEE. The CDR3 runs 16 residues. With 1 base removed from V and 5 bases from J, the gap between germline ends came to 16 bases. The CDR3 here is CASSLYSGLEENIQYF. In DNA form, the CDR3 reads TGTGCCAGCAGCTTGTATTCGGGGCTCGAAGAAAACATTCAGTACTTC.

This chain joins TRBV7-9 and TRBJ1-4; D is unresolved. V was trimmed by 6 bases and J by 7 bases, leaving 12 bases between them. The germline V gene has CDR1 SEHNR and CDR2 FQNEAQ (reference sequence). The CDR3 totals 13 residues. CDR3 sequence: CASSGDVPEKLFF. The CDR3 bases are TGTGCCAGCAGTGGGGATGTGCCTGAAAAACTGTTTTTT.

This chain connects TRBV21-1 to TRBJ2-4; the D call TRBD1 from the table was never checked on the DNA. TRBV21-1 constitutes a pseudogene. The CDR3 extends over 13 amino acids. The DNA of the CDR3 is TGTGCCAGCAGCACCCTGACACAGAACATTCAGTACTTC. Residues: CASSTLTQNIQYF.

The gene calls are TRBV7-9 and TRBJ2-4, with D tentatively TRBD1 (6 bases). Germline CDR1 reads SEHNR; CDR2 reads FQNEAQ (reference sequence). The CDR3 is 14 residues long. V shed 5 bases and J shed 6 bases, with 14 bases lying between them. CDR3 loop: CASSPIGQSNIQYF. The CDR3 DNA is TGTGCCAGCAGCCCGATCGGACAGTCAAACATTCAGTACTTC. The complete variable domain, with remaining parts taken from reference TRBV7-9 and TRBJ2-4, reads DTGVSQNPRHKITKRGQNVTFRCDPISEHNRLYWYRQTLGQGPEFLTYFQNEAQLEKSRLLSDRFSAERPKGSFSTLEIQRTEQGDSAMYLCASSPIGQSNIQYFGAGTRLSVL.

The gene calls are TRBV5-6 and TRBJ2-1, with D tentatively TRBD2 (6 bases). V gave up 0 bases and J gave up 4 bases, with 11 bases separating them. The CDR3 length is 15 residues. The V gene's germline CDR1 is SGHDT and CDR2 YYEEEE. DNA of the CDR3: TGTGCCAGCAGCTTGGGCGGGGCGGGATACAATGAGCAGTTCTTC. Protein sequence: CASSLGGAGYNEQFF.

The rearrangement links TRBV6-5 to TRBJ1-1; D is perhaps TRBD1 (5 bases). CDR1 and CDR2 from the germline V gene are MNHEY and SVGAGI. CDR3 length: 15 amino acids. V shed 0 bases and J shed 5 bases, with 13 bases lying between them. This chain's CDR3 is CASSYSPDSRTEAFF. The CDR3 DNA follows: TGTGCCAGCAGTTACTCGCCCGACAGTCGGACTGAAGCTTTCTTT.

CDR3 sequence: CASSTWDSQYEQYF. In DNA form, the CDR3 reads TGTGCCAGCAGCACGTGGGACAGCCAATACGAGCAGTACTTC. V is TRBV13 and J is TRBJ2-7; 7 positions agree with TRBD1. The CDR3 is 14 amino acids. Germline V gene data show CDR1 as PRHDT and CDR2 as FYEKMQ (reference sequence). Unmatched junction bases numbered 8, after V lost 5 bases and J lost 4 bases.

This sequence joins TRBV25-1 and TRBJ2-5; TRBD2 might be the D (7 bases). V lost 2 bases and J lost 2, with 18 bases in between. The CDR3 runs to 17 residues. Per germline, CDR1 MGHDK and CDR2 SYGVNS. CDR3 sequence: CASSEMGWGGRQETQYF. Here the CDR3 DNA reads TGTGCCAGCAGTGAAATGGGTTGGGGGGGCCGGCAAGAGACCCAGTACTTC.

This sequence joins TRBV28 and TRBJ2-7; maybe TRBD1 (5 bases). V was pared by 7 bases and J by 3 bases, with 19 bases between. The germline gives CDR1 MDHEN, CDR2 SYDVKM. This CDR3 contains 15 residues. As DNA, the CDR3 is TGTGCCAGCACCTCCCTGGGGCAGTTTGACTACGAGCAGTACTTC. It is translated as CASTSLGQFDYEQYF.

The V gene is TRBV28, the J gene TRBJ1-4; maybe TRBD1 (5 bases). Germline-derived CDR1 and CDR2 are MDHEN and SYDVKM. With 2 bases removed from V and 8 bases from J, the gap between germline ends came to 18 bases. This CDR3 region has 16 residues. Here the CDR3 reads CASSLPGARVEEKLFF. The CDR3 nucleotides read TGTGCCAGCAGTTTACCCGGTGCCAGGGTTGAAGAAAAACTGTTTTTT.

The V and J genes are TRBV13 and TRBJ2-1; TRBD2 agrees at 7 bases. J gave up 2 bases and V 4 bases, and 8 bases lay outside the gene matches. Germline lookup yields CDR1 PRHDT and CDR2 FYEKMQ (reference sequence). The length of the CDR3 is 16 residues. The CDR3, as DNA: TGTGCCAGCAGCTCGGGCTTAGCGGGCACCTACAATGAGCAGTTCTTC. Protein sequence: CASSSGLAGTYNEQFF.

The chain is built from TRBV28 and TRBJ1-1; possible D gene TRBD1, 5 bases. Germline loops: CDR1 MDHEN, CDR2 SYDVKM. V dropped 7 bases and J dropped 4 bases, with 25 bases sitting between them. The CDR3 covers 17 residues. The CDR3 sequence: CASTKRSLRDGFTEAFF. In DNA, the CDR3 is TGTGCCAGCACTAAAAGATCCCTCAGGGATGGGTTCACTGAAGCTTTCTTT.

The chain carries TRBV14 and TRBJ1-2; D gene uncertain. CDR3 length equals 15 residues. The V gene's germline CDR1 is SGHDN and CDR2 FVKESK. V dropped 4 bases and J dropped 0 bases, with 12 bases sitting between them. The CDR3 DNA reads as TGTGCCAGCAGCCCAGTGACTAGTCCTAACTATGGCTACACCTTC. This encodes CASSPVTSPNYGYTF.

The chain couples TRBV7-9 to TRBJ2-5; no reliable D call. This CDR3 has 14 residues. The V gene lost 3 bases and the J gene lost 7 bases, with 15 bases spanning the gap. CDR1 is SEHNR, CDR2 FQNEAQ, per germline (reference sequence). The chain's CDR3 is CASSFSDPVGTQYF. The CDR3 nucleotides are TGTGCCAGCAGCTTCTCGGACCCAGTCGGGACCCAGTACTTC. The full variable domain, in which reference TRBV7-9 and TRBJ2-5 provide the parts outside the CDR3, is DTGVSQNPRHKITKRGQNVTFRCDPISEHNRLYWYRQTLGQGPEFLTYFQNEAQLEKSRLLSDRFSAERPKGSFSTLEIQRTEQGDSAMYLCASSFSDPVGTQYFGPGTRLLVL.

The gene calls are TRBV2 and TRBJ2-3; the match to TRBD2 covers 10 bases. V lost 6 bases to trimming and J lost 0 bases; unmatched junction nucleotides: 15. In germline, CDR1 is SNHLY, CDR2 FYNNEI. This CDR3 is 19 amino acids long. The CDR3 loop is CASSPPTRTSGTSTDTQYF. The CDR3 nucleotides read TGTGCCAGCAGCCCCCCGACACGGACTAGCGGCACTAGCACAGATACGCAGTATTTT.

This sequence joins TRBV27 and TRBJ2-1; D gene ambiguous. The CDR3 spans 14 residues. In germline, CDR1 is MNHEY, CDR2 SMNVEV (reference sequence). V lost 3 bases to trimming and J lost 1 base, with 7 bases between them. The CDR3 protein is CASSFVGSYNEQFF. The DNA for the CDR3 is TGTGCCAGCAGTTTTGTGGGTTCCTACAATGAGCAGTTCTTC.

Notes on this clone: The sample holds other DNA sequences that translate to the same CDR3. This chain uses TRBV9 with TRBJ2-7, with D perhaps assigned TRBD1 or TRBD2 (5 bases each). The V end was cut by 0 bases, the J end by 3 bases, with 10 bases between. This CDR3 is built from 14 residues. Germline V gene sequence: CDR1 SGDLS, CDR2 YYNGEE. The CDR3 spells CASSVGGSGYEQYF. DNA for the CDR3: TGTGCCAGCAGCGTAGGGGGGAGTGGCTACGAGCAGTACTTC. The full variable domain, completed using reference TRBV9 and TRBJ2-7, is DSGVTQTPKHLITATGQRVTLRCSPRSGDLSVYWYQQSLDQGLQFLIQYYNGEERAKGNILERFSAQQFPDLHSELNLSSLELGDSALYFCASSVGGSGYEQYFGPGTRLTVT.

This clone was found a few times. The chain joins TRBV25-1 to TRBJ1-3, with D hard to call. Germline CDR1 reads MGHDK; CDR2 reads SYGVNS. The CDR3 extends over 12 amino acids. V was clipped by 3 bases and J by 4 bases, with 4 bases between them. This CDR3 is CASSDSGNTIYF. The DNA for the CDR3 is TGTGCCAGCAGTGATTCCGGAAACACCATATATTTT.

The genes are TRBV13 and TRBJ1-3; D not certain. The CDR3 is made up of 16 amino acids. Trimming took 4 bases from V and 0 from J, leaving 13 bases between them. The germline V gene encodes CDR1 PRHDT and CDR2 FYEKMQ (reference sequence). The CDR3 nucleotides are TGTGCCAGCAGCTCCCAAGGGATGGTCTCTGGAAACACCATATATTTT. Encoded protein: CASSSQGMVSGNTIYF.

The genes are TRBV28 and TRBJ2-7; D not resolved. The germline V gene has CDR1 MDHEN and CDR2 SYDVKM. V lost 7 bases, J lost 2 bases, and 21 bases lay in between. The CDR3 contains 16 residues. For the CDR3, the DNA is TGTGCCAGCAATTCCCCTCAGAGGCAGTATACCTACGAGCAGTACTTC. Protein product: CASNSPQRQYTYEQYF.

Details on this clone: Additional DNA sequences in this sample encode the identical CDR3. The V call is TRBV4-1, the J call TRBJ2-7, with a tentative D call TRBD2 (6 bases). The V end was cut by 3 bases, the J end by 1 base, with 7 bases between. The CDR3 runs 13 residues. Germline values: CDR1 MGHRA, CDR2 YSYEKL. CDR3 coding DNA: TGCGCCAGCAGCCAGGAGGGTTCCTACGAGCAGTACTTC. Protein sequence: CASSQEGSYEQYF.

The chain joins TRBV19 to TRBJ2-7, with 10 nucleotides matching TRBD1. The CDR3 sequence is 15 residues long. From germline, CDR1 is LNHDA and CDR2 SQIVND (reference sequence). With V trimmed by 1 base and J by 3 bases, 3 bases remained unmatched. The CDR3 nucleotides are TGTGCCAGTAGTATAGGTGACAGGGGGCTCTACGAGCAGTACTTC. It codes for CASSIGDRGLYEQYF.

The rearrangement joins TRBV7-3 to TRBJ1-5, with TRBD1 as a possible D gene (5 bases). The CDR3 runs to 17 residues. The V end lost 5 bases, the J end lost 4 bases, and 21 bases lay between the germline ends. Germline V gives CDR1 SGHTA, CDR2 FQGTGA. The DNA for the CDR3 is TGTGCCAGCAGCCCGCCAGTAGGCAGGGCGAGGAATCAGCCCCAGCATTTT. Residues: CASSPPVGRARNQPQHF.

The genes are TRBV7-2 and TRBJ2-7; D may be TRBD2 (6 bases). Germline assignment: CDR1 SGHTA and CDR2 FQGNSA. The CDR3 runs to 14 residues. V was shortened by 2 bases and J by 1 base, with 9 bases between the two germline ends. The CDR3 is CASSLRAGSYEQYF. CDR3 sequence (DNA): TGTGCCAGCAGCTTAAGGGCGGGGTCCTACGAGCAGTACTTC.